This T cell receptor beta chain stems from a study of T cell changes during pregnancy in multiple sclerosis (dated by TCRdb to about 2019). General notes on the study: The study examined how the T cell repertoire changed over the course of pregnancy in women with multiple sclerosis.

Remarks on this clone: The clone's antigen remains unknown. There are no base qualities to consult, and no much larger clone falls within one base.

V loses 5 bases at its end and J loses 3 bases; junction bases beyond the gene matches: 6. Inclusive of the bounding cysteine and phenylalanine, the CDR3 is 15 residues long. Left in the record is the CDR3 DNA by itself, 45 bases read in frame from the first base. Sequences SNHLY (CDR1) and FYNNEI (CDR2) are obtained from the germline V gene. The library was built by means of the immunoSEQ multiplex PCR assay. The source is immuneACCESS, and TCRdb retained only in-frame sequences with V and J called. Part of the clones is not carried over; for the studies checked, unresolved V genes explain less than half of this, and the remainder is unexplained. The sample table contains 50,000 to 75,000 clones; only one count was recorded for roughly 92% of them. Roughly 2.6% of the sample lies in the top ten.

The source is a female donor with multiple sclerosis, enrolled in a pregnancy study. The sequence joins TRBV2 to TRBJ2-5, and 10 junction bases match TRBD1. Material: CD8+ T cells from peripheral blood mononuclear cells, obtained in the third trimester of pregnancy. The CDR3 sequence is CASSLGQGMEETQYF. The DNA reads TGTGCCAGCAGTTTGGGACAGGGGATGGAAGAGACCCAGTACTTC.